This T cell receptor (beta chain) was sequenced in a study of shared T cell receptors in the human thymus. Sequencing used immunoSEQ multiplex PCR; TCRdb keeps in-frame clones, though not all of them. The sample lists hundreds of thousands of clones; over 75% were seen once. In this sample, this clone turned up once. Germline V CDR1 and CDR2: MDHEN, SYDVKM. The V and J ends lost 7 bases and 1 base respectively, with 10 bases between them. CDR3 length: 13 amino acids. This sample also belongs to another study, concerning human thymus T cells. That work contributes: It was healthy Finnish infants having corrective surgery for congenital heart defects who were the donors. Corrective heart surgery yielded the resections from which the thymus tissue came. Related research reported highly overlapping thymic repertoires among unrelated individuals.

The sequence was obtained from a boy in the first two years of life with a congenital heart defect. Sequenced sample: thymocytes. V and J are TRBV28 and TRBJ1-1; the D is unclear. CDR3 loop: CASMRDKNTEAFF. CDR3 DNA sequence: TGTGCCAGCATGCGCGACAAGAACACTGAAGCTTTCTTT.